This T cell receptor (beta chain) was sequenced in a study of T cells after yellow fever vaccination. The V and J ends lost 4 bases and 5 bases respectively, with 17 bases between them. Germline V gene lookup returns CDR1 KGHSY and CDR2 FQNENV. The CDR3 has 15 residues. Study-wide results and limits: The study re-detected most primary-vaccination clones after the booster (around 96% CD4, roughly 85% CD8). Only a small proportion of the clonotypes turned up in both the CD4 and the CD8 compartments, likely arising from convergent recombination. Weaker overall, the secondary response nonetheless peaked faster (day 5 versus 15).

Comments on this clonotype: The antigen remains unidentified.

From the 5' RACE reads, TCRdb called clonotypes with MiXCR, one entry per CDR3 protein. The sample holds 300,000 to 400,000 distinct CDR3 sequences, 8.7% seen once. The clonotype originates from a man younger than 35 who received the YFV17D yellow fever vaccine. The genes are TRBV16 and TRBJ1-1, with D perhaps matching TRBD1 (5 bases). This specimen consisted of PBMCs, obtained on the day of the first yellow fever vaccination. CDR3 nucleotides: TGTGCCAGCAGCCCCCCCAGGTCCGGGGGGACTGAAGCTTTCTTT. Its translation: CASSPPRSGGTEAFF.